One T cell receptor (beta chain) is described in this entry. The target antigen is unknown. The same CDR3 arises from other DNA sequences in this sample as well. This sample was taken from a study of cytomegalovirus exposure and HLA in healthy donors. Study outcomes and limitations: Later work associated fewer than 20,000 TCR beta sequences with HLA alleles at 0.05 false discovery rate. Most TCR sequences were rare, but some public TCRs occurred in many donors.

V lost 6 bases and J lost 3, with 9 bases in between. Germline V gene lookup returns CDR1 DFQATT and CDR2 SNEGSKA (reference sequence). The CDR3 covers 11 residues. Although they were nominally healthy when sampled, donors likely had unrecorded immune exposures. PCR involved 60 Vbeta and 13 Jbeta primers. Assay used: immunoSEQ multiplex PCR; TCRdb lists only in-frame clones, some missing. The sample lists over 85,000 clones; roughly 76% were seen once. The chain has TRBV20-1 and TRBJ2-7; a possible D gene is TRBD1 (6 bases). Sequencing was carried out using PBMCs. This clonotype originated in a man aged 35-49 years in good health and CMV-seronegative. This CDR3 is CSAIQGYEQYF. The CDR3 DNA is TGCAGTGCCATACAGGGCTACGAGCAGTACTTC.